Presented here are 16 T cell receptor beta chains from one specimen sequenced in a study of technical replicates of blood from a handful of donors. Assay: immunoSEQ multiplex PCR; the TCRdb copy retains only in-frame clones and omits some. This sample carries roughly 80,000 clones, around nine tenths of them seen once, and the ten largest clones take 0.35% to 0.5%. The sample consisted of T cells isolated from PBMCs. The receptors originated from a human donor in good health.

This chain connects TRBV29-1 to TRBJ2-1, with 11 bases matching TRBD2. The CDR3 is made up of 16 amino acids. Unmatched junction bases numbered 14, after V lost 7 bases and J lost 6 bases. Germline V gene sequence: CDR1 SQVTM, CDR2 ANQGSEA. CDR3 residues: CSARRLAGGSGNEQFF. CDR3 coding DNA: TGCAGCGCCCGAAGGCTAGCGGGAGGTTCAGGCAATGAGCAGTTCTTC.

This chain uses TRBV18 with TRBJ1-5; D perhaps matches TRBD1 (6 bases). The germline V and J ends were trimmed by 0 bases and 5 bases, with 11 bases remaining between them. CDR1 KGHSH and CDR2 LQKENI come from the germline V gene. This CDR3 is built from 15 residues. In DNA form, the CDR3 reads TGTGCCAGCTCACCACCTCGGGGGGCGGATCAGCCCCAGCATTTT. This translates into CASSPPRGADQPQHF.

This chain uses TRBV7-3 with TRBJ2-7, with TRBD2 as a possible D gene (6 bases). The V gene lost 0 bases and the J gene lost 4 bases, with 7 bases spanning the gap. The CDR3 extends over 13 amino acids. Germline lookup yields CDR1 SGHTA and CDR2 FQGTGA. CDR3 amino acids: CASSLTTSYEQYF. DNA of the CDR3: TGTGCCAGCAGCTTAACGACTAGTTACGAGCAGTACTTC.

The rearrangement uses TRBV7-9 and TRBJ2-4; no clear D gene. V gave up 3 bases and J gave up 8 bases, with 8 bases separating them. Germline CDR1 is SEHNR and CDR2 is FQNEAQ (reference sequence). The CDR3 length is 12 residues. The CDR3 sequence is CASSFYTDIQYF. Here the CDR3 DNA reads TGTGCCAGCAGCTTTTATACGGACATTCAGTACTTC.

The chain uses TRBV7-3 and TRBJ1-2; no reliable D call. The germline V gene encodes CDR1 SGHTA and CDR2 FQGTGA. V was shortened by 6 bases and J by 8 bases, with 19 bases between the two germline ends. This CDR3 comprises 14 residues. CDR3 residues: CASSSLPSPAGYTF. The CDR3 DNA reads TGTGCCAGCAGTTCCTTACCTTCGCCAGCGGGCTACACCTTC. Looking up the rest from reference TRBV7-3 and TRBJ1-2 gives the full variable domain: GAGVSQTPSNKVTEKGKYVELRCDPISGHTALYWYRQSLGQGPEFLIYFQGTGAADDSGLPNDRFFAVRPEGSVSTLKIQRTERGDSAVYLCASSSLPSPAGYTFGSGTRLTVV.

The CDR3 DNA reads TGCGCCAGCAGCTTGGGTACAGGTCGCGGCTACACCTTC. It yields the protein CASSLGTGRGYTF. This rearrangement joins TRBV5-1 to TRBJ1-2; D may be TRBD1 (5 bases). In germline, CDR1 is SGHRS, CDR2 YFSETQ. The CDR3 runs to 13 residues. The V end lost 0 bases, the J end lost 8 bases, and 11 bases lay between the germline ends.

This chain connects TRBV21-1 to TRBJ2-1; TRBD2, the table's D call, lacks a check against the DNA. TRBV21-1 is labeled a pseudogene. CDR3 size: 17 residues. The CDR3 DNA sequence: TGTGCCAGCAGCCCCGTTAGCGTCCGATACTCCTACAATGAGCAGTTCTTC. It translates to CASSPVSVRYSYNEQFF.

The chain uses TRBV5-8 and TRBJ2-7; D may be TRBD1 (5 bases). In germline, CDR1 is SGHTS, CDR2 YDEGEE. V dropped 7 bases and J dropped 0 bases, with 8 bases sitting between them. The CDR3 spans 12 residues. The CDR3 DNA is TGTGCCAGCCCAGACAGCTCCTACGAGCAGTACTTC. It specifies CASPDSSYEQYF.

The rearrangement joins TRBV13 to TRBJ2-3; perhaps TRBD2 as D (5 bases). The CDR3 runs to 14 residues. The V and J ends lost 4 bases and 1 base respectively, with 9 bases between them. Per germline, CDR1 PRHDT and CDR2 FYEKMQ (reference sequence). CDR3 nucleotide sequence: TGTGCCAGCAGCTCGACTATCGGCACAGATACGCAGTATTTT. Translated, it gives CASSSTIGTDTQYF.

V usage is TRBV4-1 and J usage is TRBJ2-7, with D possibly being TRBD1 (6 bases). CDR3 length equals 16 residues. Per the germline V gene, CDR1 is MGHRA and CDR2 is YSYEKL. Between the trimmed V and J ends, which lost 0 bases and 3 bases, there was a span of 15 bases. The CDR3 sequence: CASSQDGRDIGYEQYF. The CDR3 DNA reads TGCGCCAGCAGCCAAGATGGCAGGGACATCGGCTACGAGCAGTACTTC.

The chain combines TRBV30 with TRBJ1-3; 7 bases map to TRBD1. Looked up from germline, CDR1 is GTSNPN and CDR2 is SVGIG (reference sequence). The length of the CDR3 is 14 residues. Trimming took 5 bases from V and 0 from J; bases not matched to a gene: 4. CDR3 region: CAWQTGNSGNTIYF. The CDR3 coding sequence is TGTGCCTGGCAGACAGGGAACTCTGGAAACACCATATATTTT.

This chain connects TRBV19 to TRBJ1-2; 7 bases are a match to TRBD1. Trimming took 6 bases from V and 6 from J; bases not matched to a gene: 10. The CDR3 contains 14 residues. Per germline, CDR1 LNHDA and CDR2 SQIVND (reference sequence). CDR3 region: CASRRGEGANGYTF. CDR3 coding DNA: TGTGCCAGTAGACGGGGAGAGGGGGCGAATGGCTACACCTTC.

The V call is TRBV6-6, the J call TRBJ2-3; 7 bases match TRBD1. Germline CDR1 MNHNY, CDR2 SVGAGI (reference sequence). The CDR3 is 15 residues long. V was pared by 0 bases and J by 0 bases, with 0 bases of the junction left unmatched. The CDR3 region has the DNA TGTGCCAGCAGTTACTCGACAGGGAGCACAGATACGCAGTATTTT. The encoded protein is CASSYSTGSTDTQYF.

V is TRBV5-6 and J is TRBJ2-3, with 8 bases fitting TRBD2. The germline gives CDR1 SGHDT, CDR2 YYEEEE. V shed 1 base, J shed 4 bases, and the junction held 8 bases outside the gene matches. This CDR3 has 16 residues. Here the CDR3 reads CASSLLSGRSADTQYF. The DNA for the CDR3 is TGTGCCAGCAGCTTGTTAAGCGGGAGATCCGCAGATACGCAGTATTTT. Full variable domain (remainder filled in from reference TRBV5-6 and TRBJ2-3): DAGVTQSPTHLIKTRGQQVTLRCSPKSGHDTVSWYQQALGQGPQFIFQYYEEEERQRGNFPDRFSGHQFPNYSSELNVNALLLGDSALYLCASSLLSGRSADTQYFGPGTRLTVL.

V usage is TRBV11-2 and J usage is TRBJ2-2; 11 positions match TRBD2. V was clipped by 4 bases and J by 2 bases; unmatched bases: 6. Germline assignment: CDR1 SGHAT and CDR2 FQNNGV. The CDR3 is 17 residues long. CDR3 bases: TGTGCCAGCAGCTATCCGACTAGCGGGGTCAACACCGGGGAGCTGTTTTTT. Amino acid sequence: CASSYPTSGVNTGELFF.

The rearrangement links TRBV11-2 to TRBJ2-7; 10 bases map to TRBD2. The germline V gene has CDR1 SGHAT and CDR2 FQNNGV. The CDR3 spans 14 residues. Trimming cost V 1 base and J 3 bases; bases outside gene matches: 0. The CDR3 DNA follows: TGTGCCAGCAGCTTAGCTAGCGGGAGCTACGAGCAGTACTTC. Its protein is CASSLASGSYEQYF. Full variable domain (outside the CDR3, taken from reference TRBV11-2 and TRBJ2-7): EAGVAQSPRYKIIEKRQSVAFWCNPISGHATLYWYQQILGQGPKLLIQFQNNGVVDDSQLPKDRFSAERLKGVDSTLKIQPAKLEDSAVYLCASSLASGSYEQYFGPGTRLTVT.